This passage covers 27 T cell receptor gamma chains from one sample sequenced in a study of gamma delta lymphoproliferative disorders and STAT genes. TCRdb repeated clone calling on the multiplex PCR reads with CATT. The sample gives about 4,500 gamma-chain clones, about 7.5% of which show up once; around 2.7% is in the top ten. Genomic DNA from isolated PBMCs served as the sequencing template. The sequenced sample consisted of blood. The receptors here all came from a human donor in good health.

This clone appeared many times. The chain combines TRGV9 with TRGJ1 or TRGJ2. The J gene, absent from TCRdb, was called here by matching the DNA to germline. Unmatched junction bases numbered 8, after V lost 0 bases and J lost 6 bases. This CDR3 has 14 amino acids. Per germline, CDR1 GITISATS and CDR2 ISYDGTV (reference sequence). The CDR3 protein is CALWEVQNGYKKLF. DNA of the CDR3: TGTGCCTTGTGGGAGGTGCAAAACGGTTATAAGAAACTCTTT.

This clone was counted at least ten times. This chain connects TRGV2 to TRGJP2. No J segment appears in TCRdb, so it was assigned here by matching the sequence to germline. Looked up from germline, CDR1 is EGSNGY and CDR2 is YDSYNSKV. The CDR3 is made up of 16 amino acids. Germline trimming cut 6 bases from V and 0 bases from J; bases unmatched to any gene: 10. As DNA, the CDR3 is TGTGCCACCTGGAACGCACGCCATAGTAGTGATTGGATCAAGACGTTT. It encodes CATWNARHSSDWIKTF.

This clone was recorded at least ten times. This sequence may be a read error, since a much larger clone differs from it by one base. V gene TRGV3 combines with J gene TRGJ1 or TRGJ2. The J gene comes from matching the DNA to germline here; TCRdb lacks it. J was trimmed by 3 bases and V by 3 bases; bases with no gene match: 5. Germline CDR1 is VTNTFY and CDR2 is YDVSTARD (reference sequence). This CDR3 contains 13 residues. CDR3 sequence: CATWDGPYYKKLF. The CDR3, as DNA: TGTGCCACCTGGGACGGCCCTTATTATAAGAAACTCTTT.

This clone is medium-sized (0.01 to 0.1%) within its sample. The J gene is TRGJ1 or TRGJ2, the V gene TRGV4. Matching the DNA to germline supplied the J gene, which TCRdb does not give. CDR3 length equals 11 residues. CDR1 and CDR2 from the germline V gene are EGSTGY and YDSYTSSV. Trimming took 4 bases from V and 6 from J; bases not matched to a gene: 3. CDR3 DNA sequence: TGTGCCACCTGGGAGGTTTATAAGAAACTCTTT. This codes for CATWEVYKKLF.

By share of the sample, this clone is medium-sized. The rearrangement uses TRGV2 and TRGJP2. The J gene, absent from TCRdb, was called here by matching the DNA to germline. V was pared by 0 bases and J by 5 bases, with 9 bases of the junction left unmatched. CDR1 and CDR2 from the germline V gene are EGSNGY and YDSYNSKV. This CDR3 spans 16 amino acids. The CDR3 loop is CATWDGPCWSDWIKTF. DNA for the CDR3: TGTGCCACCTGGGACGGGCCGTGTTGGAGTGATTGGATCAAGACGTTT.

This clone is judged medium-sized. This chain connects TRGV8 to TRGJP1. In the absence of a J gene in TCRdb, the DNA was matched to germline to assign it here. CDR1 is VENAVY, CDR2 YDSYNSRV, per germline. The CDR3 covers 14 residues. V was clipped by 8 bases and J by 2 bases; unmatched bases: 8. CDR3 coding DNA: TGTGCCACCTTATGCGTGACCACTGGTTGGTTCAAGATATTT. Its translation is CATLCVTTGWFKIF.

By frequency in the sample, this clone is medium-sized. The chain is built from TRGV10 and TRGJ1 or TRGJ2. No J segment appears in TCRdb, so it was assigned here by matching the sequence to germline. TRGV10 is placed among ORFs of uncertain function. The CDR3 contains 12 residues. V gave up 8 bases and J gave up 4 bases; unmatched junction bases: 6. The CDR3 here is CAAWDQYYKKLF. The CDR3 DNA follows: TGTGCTGCGTGGGATCAGTATTATAAGAAACTCTTT.

This clone was seen a handful of times. The protein TCRdb lists belongs to a much larger clone and differs from this DNA's translation at residue 8, which points to a read error; the protein shown is made from the DNA. The gene calls are TRGV2 and TRGJ1 or TRGJ2. Since TCRdb gives no J gene, matching the DNA to germline was used here to assign it. CDR1 and CDR2 (germline): EGSNGY, YDSYNSKV. The CDR3 extends over 20 amino acids. Unmatched junction bases numbered 21, after V lost 1 base and J lost 0 bases. This CDR3 is CATWDGPSPKFVPNYYKKLF. Written as DNA, the CDR3 is TGTGCCACCTGGGACGGACCCTCCCCTAAATTCGTACCGAATTATTATAAGAAACTCTTT.

In its sample, this clone ranks as medium-sized. The rearrangement joins TRGV8 to TRGJ1 or TRGJ2. Germline matching of the DNA provided the J gene here, since TCRdb leaves it blank. This CDR3 has 13 residues. With V trimmed by 0 bases and J by 2 bases, 1 base remained unmatched. Germline CDR1 and CDR2: VENAVY and YDSYNSRV. The CDR3 sequence is CATWDRDYYKKLF. The CDR3 nucleotides read TGTGCCACCTGGGATAGGGATTATTATAAGAAACTCTTT.

At least ten counts were recorded for this clone. V gene TRGV4 combines with J gene TRGJ1 or TRGJ2. No J gene was available from TCRdb, and it was assigned here by a germline match of the DNA. J lost 2 bases, V lost 4 bases, and 8 bases had no gene match. The CDR3 totals 14 residues. The germline V gene encodes CDR1 EGSTGY and CDR2 YDSYTSSV. In DNA, the CDR3 is TGTGCCACCTGGGACGTAAGGGATTATTATAAGAAACTCTTT. As protein: CATWDVRDYYKKLF.

This clone was counted a few times. The chain joins TRGV3 to TRGJ1 or TRGJ2. The J gene, not given by TCRdb, was assigned here from a germline match of the nucleotide sequence. This CDR3 contains 14 residues. J was trimmed by 12 bases and V by 0 bases; bases with no gene match: 14. Germline V gene sequence: CDR1 VTNTFY, CDR2 YDVSTARD (reference sequence). The CDR3 bases are TGTGCCACCTGGGACAGGCCCGTGACTGAAACGAAACTCTTT. Translated: CATWDRPVTETKLF.

This clone is judged medium-sized. The chain combines TRGV9 with TRGJ1 or TRGJ2. The J gene is absent in TCRdb and was assigned here via DNA matching to germline. V trimming: 2 bases; J trimming: 6 bases; junction bases outside the gene matches: 7. Germline lookup yields CDR1 GITISATS and CDR2 ISYDGTV (reference sequence). This CDR3 has 13 amino acids. CDR3 sequence (DNA): TGTGCCTTGTGGGAGGGTATTGGTTATAAGAAACTCTTT. Amino acid sequence: CALWEGIGYKKLF.

Relative to its sample, this clone is medium-sized. The V call is TRGV4, the J call TRGJ1 or TRGJ2. The J gene, absent from TCRdb, was called here by matching the DNA to germline. The germline CDR1 and CDR2 sequences are EGSTGY and YDSYTSSV. Trimming removed 9 bases from V and 11 bases from J; junction bases left unmatched: 16. The CDR3 has 12 residues. The CDR3 bases are TGTGCCACCATCTTATTAAGGTCGGAGAAACTCTTT. Translating it yields CATILLRSEKLF.

This clone has a count of ten or more. The V gene is TRGV10, the J gene TRGJ1 or TRGJ2. TCRdb records no J gene; here it was assigned by comparing the DNA to germline. TRGV10 is treated as an ORF (open reading frame) with a function not yet certain. This CDR3 region has 10 residues. This CDR3 reads CAATPGEKLF. As DNA, the CDR3 is TGTGCCGCCACACCAGGGGAGAAACTCTTT.

Details on this clone: It is unclear where the CDR3 begins or ends on the DNA, so no DNA is shown, and the CDR3 is as TCRdb lists it. The V gene is listed as TRGV4; no J gene was called. Germline values: CDR1 EGSTGY, CDR2 YDSYTSSV. The CDR3 adds up to 21 amino acids, both ends counted. The CDR3 reads CATWDGPRIIIRNSLAVEQHF.

By share, this clone ranks as medium-sized (0.01 to 0.1%). Because the CDR3's place on the DNA is in doubt, the DNA is left out and the CDR3 is given as listed by TCRdb. The V gene is listed as TRGV11; no J gene was called. TRGV11 is labeled an ORF, and its function is uncertain. The CDR3 comprises 20 residues, both ends counted. CDR3 sequence: CTTVPAGLGTCDTTGWFKIF.

For this clone: This may arise from a read error, as a much more abundant clone is one base away. DNA of the CDR3: TGTGCCACCTGGGACAAGGGTTATAAGAAACTCTTT. This gives the protein CATWDKGYKKLF. V is TRGV3 and J is TRGJ1 or TRGJ2. TCRdb gives no J gene; it was assigned here by matching the DNA to germline. From germline, CDR1 is VTNTFY and CDR2 YDVSTARD (reference sequence). Losses at the gene ends were 2 bases for V and 6 bases for J; bases not matched to a gene: 4. The CDR3 totals 12 residues.

Remarks on this clone: This sequence may be a read error, since a much larger clone differs from it by one base. The limits of the CDR3 on the DNA are not certain, so only TCRdb's listed CDR3 is given. The V gene is given as TRGV11, and no J gene call is available. TRGV11 is an ORF; its function is uncertain. Ends included, the CDR3 has 17 residues. The CDR3 reads CTTVPAGLGSIYYKKLF.

In its sample, this clone ranks as medium-sized. The genes are TRGV10 and TRGJP1. The J gene, not given by TCRdb, was assigned here from a germline match of the nucleotide sequence. TRGV10 is an open reading frame, and its role is uncertain. The CDR3 covers 17 residues. Germline trimming cut 8 bases from V and 1 base from J; bases unmatched to any gene: 14. The chain's CDR3 is CAAWAPEAFTTGWFKIF. The CDR3 DNA is TGTGCTGCGTGGGCCCCGGAGGCTTTTACCACTGGTTGGTTCAAGATATTT.

In the case of this clone: One junction end disagrees with the germline gene, perhaps due to a read error. V usage is TRGV10 and J usage is TRGJP1. TCRdb offers no J gene call, so here the DNA was matched to germline to obtain one. TRGV10 is an ORF, with its function uncertain. The CDR3 is 13 amino acids. The CDR3 spells CSVGIPTGWFKIF. The CDR3 nucleotides are TGCAGCGTGGGAATCCCCACTGGTTGGTTCAAGATATTT.

As for this clone: It is unclear where the CDR3 begins or ends on the DNA, so no DNA is shown, and the CDR3 is as TCRdb lists it. CDR3 loop: CATWDRRGIRNSLAVEQHF. The V gene reported is TRGV3; the J gene is uncalled. CDR1 and CDR2 from the germline V gene are VTNTFY and YDVSTARD (reference sequence). The CDR3 sequence runs 19 residues, both termini included.

For this clone: Because the CDR3's place on the DNA is in doubt, the DNA is left out and the CDR3 is given as listed by TCRdb. The J gene has no call, while the V gene is TRGV2. CDR1 EGSNGY and CDR2 YDSYNSKV come from the germline V gene. The CDR3 length is 20 residues, termini included. This CDR3 reads CATWDGEIIIRNSLAVEQHF.

In this sample, this clone is medium-sized. The V and J genes are TRGV2 and TRGJP2. The J gene is absent in TCRdb and was assigned here via DNA matching to germline. The junction had 4 bases not matched to a gene; V was cut back by 0 bases and J by 3 bases. This CDR3 has 15 residues. CDR1 EGSNGY and CDR2 YDSYNSKV come from the germline V gene. The CDR3 DNA sequence: TGTGCCACCTGGGACGGGCATTGTAGTGATTGGATCAAGACGTTT. This gives the protein CATWDGHCSDWIKTF.

By sample share, this clone is medium-sized. The chain uses TRGV10 and TRGJP1. TCRdb supplies no J gene; here it was assigned by aligning the nucleotide sequence to germline. TRGV10 is reported as an ORF; its role is uncertain. The V segment lost 8 bases and the J segment 1 base; nucleotides outside the gene matches: 11. This CDR3 is built from 16 residues. DNA of the CDR3: TGTGCTGCGTGGGATTATCAGAGTACCACTGGTTGGTTCAAGATATTT. Translated: CAAWDYQSTTGWFKIF.

This clone occurred many times. V usage is TRGV5 and J usage is TRGJ1 or TRGJ2. Germline matching of the DNA provided the J gene here, since TCRdb leaves it blank. V trimming: 0 bases; J trimming: 4 bases; junction bases outside the gene matches: 6. Germline CDR1 and CDR2: VINAFY and YDVSNSKD. This CDR3 is built from 14 residues. DNA of the CDR3: TGTGCCACCTGGGACAGGCCAGAGTATTATAAGAAACTCTTT. Amino acid sequence: CATWDRPEYYKKLF.

The table lists this clone with many counts. V usage is TRGV9 and J usage is TRGJ1 or TRGJ2. Because TCRdb records no J gene, it was assigned here through a match of the DNA to germline. This CDR3 has 16 amino acids. Per the germline V gene, CDR1 is GITISATS and CDR2 is ISYDGTV (reference sequence). Unmatched junction bases numbered 14, after V lost 0 bases and J lost 6 bases. CDR3: CALWEVPWRALYKKLF. The CDR3 nucleotides are TGTGCCTTGTGGGAGGTGCCGTGGAGGGCCCTTTATAAGAAACTCTTT.

V is TRGV8 and J is TRGJ1 or TRGJ2. TCRdb does not report a J gene; here it was assigned by matching the DNA to germline references. This CDR3 region has 9 residues. Germline V gene data show CDR1 as VENAVY and CDR2 as YDSYNSRV. Trimming removed 8 bases from V and 11 bases from J; junction bases left unmatched: 6. For the CDR3, the DNA is TGTGCCACCTCTCTACAGAAACTCTTT. This sequence encodes CATSLQKLF.